Shown below are 8 T cell receptor beta chains from a single sample sequenced in a study of blood T cell repertoires in COVID-19. Sequencing was performed with immunoSEQ multiplex PCR; in TCRdb, only in-frame clones are kept and a portion is missing. In the table there are fewer than 250,000 clones, 80% to 90% of which are singletons. What was sequenced was PBMCs or T cells enriched from blood (not recorded which). Every receptor here comes from a man under 40 in a cohort exposed to, infected with or recovered from COVID-19 (not recorded which).

This clone was detected a few times. The J gene is TRBJ2-1, the V gene TRBV19; 7 bases match TRBD1. The CDR3 has 13 residues. J gave up 7 bases and V 5 bases, and 5 bases lay outside the gene matches. Germline lookup yields CDR1 LNHDA and CDR2 SQIVND (reference sequence). The CDR3 DNA follows: TGTGCCAGTAGTTCGACAGGGTTGAATGAGCAGTTCTTC. The encoded protein is CASSSTGLNEQFF.

The chain is built from TRBV30 and TRBJ2-5, with 11 bases lining up with TRBD2. Germline V gene data show CDR1 as GTSNPN and CDR2 as SVGIG (reference sequence). V gave up 0 bases and J gave up 5 bases; unmatched junction bases: 17. This CDR3 region has 19 residues. DNA of the CDR3: TGTGCCTGGAGTGTACCCAAAATGCGACTAGCGGGACCCCCCGAGACCCAGTACTTC. Amino acid sequence: CAWSVPKMRLAGPPETQYF. Using reference TRBV30 and TRBJ2-5 for the parts outside the CDR3, the full variable domain is SQTIHQWPATLVQPVGSPLSLECTVEGTSNPNLYWYRQAAGRGLQLLFYSVGIGQISSEVPQNLSASRPQDRQFILSSKKLLLSDSGFYLCAWSVPKMRLAGPPETQYFGPGTRLLVL.

The chain has TRBV6-8 and TRBJ2-1; tentative D call: TRBD2 (6 bases). The CDR3 is made up of 16 amino acids. V lost 2 bases and J lost 4, with 15 bases in between. Germline V gene sequence: CDR1 MNHGY, CDR2 SAAAGT. The CDR3 region is CASSYPWASAYNEQFF. The CDR3 DNA is TGTGCCAGCAGTTACCCGTGGGCTAGCGCATACAATGAGCAGTTCTTC.

The chain joins TRBV6-4 to TRBJ2-3; D may be TRBD1 (6 bases). Trimming stripped 0 bases from V and 1 base from J, with 8 bases between. This CDR3 has 15 residues. From germline, CDR1 is MRHNA and CDR2 SNTAGT. The CDR3 DNA follows: TGTGCCAGCAGTGACTCCCCAGGGGGCACAGATACGCAGTATTTT. Its protein is CASSDSPGGTDTQYF.

V gene TRBV6-5 combines with J gene TRBJ1-2; a possible D gene is TRBD1 (6 bases). This CDR3 spans 15 amino acids. Trimming took off 6 bases at V and 6 bases at J, with 20 bases between the two ends. From germline, CDR1 is MNHEY and CDR2 SVGAGI. Here the CDR3 DNA reads TGTGCCAGCAGCTCCCCCTTGGACAGCGGCAATGGCTACACCTTC. Amino acid sequence: CASSSPLDSGNGYTF.

As for this clone: A read error may produce the germline difference seen at one junction end. V gene TRBV6-5 combines with J gene TRBJ1-1; weak D call: TRBD1 (5 bases). The CDR3 is 13 amino acids. Germline CDR1 and CDR2: MNHEY and SVGAGI. The CDR3 protein is CAGSYQGTTEAFF. CDR3 bases: TGTGCCGGCAGTTACCAGGGAACTACTGAAGCTTTCTTT.

The chain uses TRBV19 and TRBJ2-3; the match to TRBD1 covers 9 bases. The germline gives CDR1 LNHDA, CDR2 SQIVND (reference sequence). With V trimmed by 1 base and J by 4 bases, 6 bases remained unmatched. This CDR3 is built from 16 residues. Written as DNA, the CDR3 is TGTGCCAGTAGTATAGGGACAGGGGAGAGGGCAGATACGCAGTATTTT. Translating gives CASSIGTGERADTQYF. The complete variable domain, with remaining parts taken from reference TRBV19 and TRBJ2-3, reads DGGITQSPKYLFRKEGQNVTLSCEQNLNHDAMYWYRQDPGQGLRLIYYSQIVNDFQKGDIAEGYSVSREKKESFPLTVTSAQKNPTAFYLCASSIGTGERADTQYFGPGTRLTVL.

The J gene is TRBJ1-5, the V gene TRBV6-5; D might be TRBD1 (6 bases). Per the germline V gene, CDR1 is MNHEY and CDR2 is SVGAGI. The V end lost 6 bases, the J end lost 3 bases, and 15 bases lay between the germline ends. The CDR3 has 15 amino acids. The CDR3: CASRSWGRFNQPQHF. The CDR3 DNA reads as TGTGCCAGCAGATCGTGGGGGCGATTCAATCAGCCCCAGCATTTT.